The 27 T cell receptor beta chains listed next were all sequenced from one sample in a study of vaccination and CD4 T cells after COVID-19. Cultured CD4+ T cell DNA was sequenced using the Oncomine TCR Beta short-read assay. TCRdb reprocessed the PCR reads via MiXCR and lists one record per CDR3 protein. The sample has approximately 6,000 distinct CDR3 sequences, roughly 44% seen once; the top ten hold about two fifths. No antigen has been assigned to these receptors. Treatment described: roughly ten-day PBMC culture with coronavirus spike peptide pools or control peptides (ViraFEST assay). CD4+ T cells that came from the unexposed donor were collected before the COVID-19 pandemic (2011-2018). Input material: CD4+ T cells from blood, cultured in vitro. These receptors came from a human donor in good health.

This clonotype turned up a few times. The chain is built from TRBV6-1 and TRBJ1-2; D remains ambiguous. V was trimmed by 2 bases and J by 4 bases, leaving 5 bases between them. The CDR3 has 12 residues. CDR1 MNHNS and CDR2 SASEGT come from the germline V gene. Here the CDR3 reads CASSEQSYGYTF. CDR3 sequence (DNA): TGTGCCAGCAGTGAACAAAGCTATGGCTACACCTTC.

The DNA for the CDR3 is TGCAGTGCTAGACAGCATTATAGCAATCAGCCCCAGCATTTT. This encodes CSARQHYSNQPQHF. The chain couples TRBV20-1 to TRBJ1-5; no definite D call. V was clipped by 2 bases and J by 0 bases, with 8 bases between them. Germline V gene lookup returns CDR1 DFQATT and CDR2 SNEGSKA (reference sequence). The CDR3 has 14 amino acids.

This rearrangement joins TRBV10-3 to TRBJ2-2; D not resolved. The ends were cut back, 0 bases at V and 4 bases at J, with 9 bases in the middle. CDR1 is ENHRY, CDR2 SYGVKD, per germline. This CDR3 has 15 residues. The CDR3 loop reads CAISESNILTGELFF. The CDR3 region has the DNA TGTGCCATCAGTGAGTCGAACATCCTCACCGGGGAGCTGTTTTTT.

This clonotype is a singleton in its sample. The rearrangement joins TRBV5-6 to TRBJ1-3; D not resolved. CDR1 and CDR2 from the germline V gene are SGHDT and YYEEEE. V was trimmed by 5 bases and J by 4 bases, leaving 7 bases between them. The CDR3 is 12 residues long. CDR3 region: CASRGIGNTIYF. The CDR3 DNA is TGTGCCAGCAGAGGGATAGGAAACACCATATATTTT.

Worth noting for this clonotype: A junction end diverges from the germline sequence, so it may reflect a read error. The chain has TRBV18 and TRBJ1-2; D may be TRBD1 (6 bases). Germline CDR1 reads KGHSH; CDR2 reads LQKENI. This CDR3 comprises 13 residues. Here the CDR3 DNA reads TGTGCCAGCTCACCAAGCCGGGAGGGGGATTTCAACTTC. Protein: CASSPSREGDFNF. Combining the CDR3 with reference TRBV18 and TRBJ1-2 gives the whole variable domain NAGVMQNPRHLVRRRGQEARLRCSPMKGHSHVYWYRQLPEEGLKFMVYLQKENIIDESGMPKERFSAEFPKEGPSILRIQQVVRGDSAAYFCASSPSREGDFNFGSGTRLTVV.

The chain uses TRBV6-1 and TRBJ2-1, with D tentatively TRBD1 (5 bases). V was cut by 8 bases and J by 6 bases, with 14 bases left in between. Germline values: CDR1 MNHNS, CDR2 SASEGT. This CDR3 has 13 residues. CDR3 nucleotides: TGTGCCAGCCAGGGCTCATCAATCAATGAGCAGTTCTTC. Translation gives CASQGSSINEQFF.

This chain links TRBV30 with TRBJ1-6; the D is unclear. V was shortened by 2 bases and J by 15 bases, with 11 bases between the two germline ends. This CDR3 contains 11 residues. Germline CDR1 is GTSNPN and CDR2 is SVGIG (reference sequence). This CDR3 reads CAWSPSTGLHF. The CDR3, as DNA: TGTGCCTGGAGTCCCAGTACGGGCCTCCACTTT.

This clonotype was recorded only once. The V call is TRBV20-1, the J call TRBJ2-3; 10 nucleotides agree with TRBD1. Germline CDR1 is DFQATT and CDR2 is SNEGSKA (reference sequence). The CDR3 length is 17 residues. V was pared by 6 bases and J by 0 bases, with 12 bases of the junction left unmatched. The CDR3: CSANTPGQGISTDTQYF. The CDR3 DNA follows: TGCAGTGCAAATACTCCGGGACAGGGGATTAGCACAGATACGCAGTATTTT.

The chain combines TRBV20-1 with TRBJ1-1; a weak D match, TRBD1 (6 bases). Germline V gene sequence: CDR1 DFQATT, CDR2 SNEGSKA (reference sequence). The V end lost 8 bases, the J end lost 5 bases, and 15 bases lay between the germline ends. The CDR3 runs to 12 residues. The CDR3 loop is CSTTKGGTEAFF. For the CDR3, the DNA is TGCAGTACTACCAAAGGGGGGACTGAAGCTTTCTTT.

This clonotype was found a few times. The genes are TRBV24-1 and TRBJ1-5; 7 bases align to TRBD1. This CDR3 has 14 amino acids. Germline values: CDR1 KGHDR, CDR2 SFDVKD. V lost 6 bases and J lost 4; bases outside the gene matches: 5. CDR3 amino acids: CATSSGTANQPQHF. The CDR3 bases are TGTGCCACCAGTTCCGGGACAGCTAATCAGCCCCAGCATTTT.

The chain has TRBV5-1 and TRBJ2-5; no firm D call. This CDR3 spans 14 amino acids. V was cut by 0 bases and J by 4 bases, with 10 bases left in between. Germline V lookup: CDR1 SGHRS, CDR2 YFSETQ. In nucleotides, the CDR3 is TGCGCCAGCAGCTTGGGGCGGTCGGGAGAGACCCAGTACTTC. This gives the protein CASSLGRSGETQYF.

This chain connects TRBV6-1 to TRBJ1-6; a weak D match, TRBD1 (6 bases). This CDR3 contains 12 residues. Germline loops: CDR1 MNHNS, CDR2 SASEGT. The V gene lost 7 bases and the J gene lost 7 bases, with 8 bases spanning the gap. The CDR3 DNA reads TGTGCCAGCATGCAGGGGAATTCACCCCTCCACTTT. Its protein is CASMQGNSPLHF.

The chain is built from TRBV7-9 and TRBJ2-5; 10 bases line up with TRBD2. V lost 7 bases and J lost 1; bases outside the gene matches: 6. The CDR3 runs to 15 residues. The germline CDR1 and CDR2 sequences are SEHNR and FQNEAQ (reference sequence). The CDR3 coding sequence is TGTGCCAGCACCCAGTCTAGCGGGGGCCAAGAGACCCAGTACTTC. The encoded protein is CASTQSSGGQETQYF.

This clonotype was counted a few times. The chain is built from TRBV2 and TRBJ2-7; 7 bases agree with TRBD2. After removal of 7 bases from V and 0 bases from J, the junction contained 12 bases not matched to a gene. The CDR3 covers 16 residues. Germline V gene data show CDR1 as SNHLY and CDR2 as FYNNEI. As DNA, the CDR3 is TGTGCCAGCATGGACCCCGGGGGGATAAGCTCCTACGAGCAGTACTTC. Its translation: CASMDPGGISSYEQYF.

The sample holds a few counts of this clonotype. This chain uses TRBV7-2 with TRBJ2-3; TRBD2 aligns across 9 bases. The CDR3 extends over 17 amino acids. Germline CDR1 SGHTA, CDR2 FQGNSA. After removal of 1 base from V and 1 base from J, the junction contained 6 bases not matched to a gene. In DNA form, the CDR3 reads TGTGCCAGCAGCTTAGTTAGCGGGGGAGCGGGCACAGATACGCAGTATTTT. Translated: CASSLVSGGAGTDTQYF.

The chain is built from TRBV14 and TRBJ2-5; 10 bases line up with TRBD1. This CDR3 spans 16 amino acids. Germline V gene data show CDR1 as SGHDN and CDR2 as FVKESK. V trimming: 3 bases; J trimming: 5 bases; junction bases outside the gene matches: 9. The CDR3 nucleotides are TGTGCCAGCAGCCAGCCGGGACAGGGGCCGGAGGAGACCCAGTACTTC. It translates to CASSQPGQGPEETQYF.

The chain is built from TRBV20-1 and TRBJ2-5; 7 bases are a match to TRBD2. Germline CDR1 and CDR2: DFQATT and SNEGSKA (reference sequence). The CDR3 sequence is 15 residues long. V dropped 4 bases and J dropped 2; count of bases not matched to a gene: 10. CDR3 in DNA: TGCAGTGCTATAGCTCCCCAACTAGCGCAAGAGACCCAGTACTTC. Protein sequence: CSAIAPQLAQETQYF.

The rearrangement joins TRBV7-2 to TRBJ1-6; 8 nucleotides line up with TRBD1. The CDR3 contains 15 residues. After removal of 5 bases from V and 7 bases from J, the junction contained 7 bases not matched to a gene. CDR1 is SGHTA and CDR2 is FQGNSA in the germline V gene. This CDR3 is CASSDPRQGNSPLHF. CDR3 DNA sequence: TGTGCCAGCAGCGACCCAAGACAGGGGAATTCACCCCTCCACTTT.

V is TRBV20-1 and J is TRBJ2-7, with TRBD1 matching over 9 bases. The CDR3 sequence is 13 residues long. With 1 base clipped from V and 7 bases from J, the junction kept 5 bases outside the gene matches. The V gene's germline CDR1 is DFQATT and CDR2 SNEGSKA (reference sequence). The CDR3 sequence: CSARVLTGGEQYF. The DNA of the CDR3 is TGCAGTGCTAGAGTACTGACAGGGGGTGAGCAGTACTTC.

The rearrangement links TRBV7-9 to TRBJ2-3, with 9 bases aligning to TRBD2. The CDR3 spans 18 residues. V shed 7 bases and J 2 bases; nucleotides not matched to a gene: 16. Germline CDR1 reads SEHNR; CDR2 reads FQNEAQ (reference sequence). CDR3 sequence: CASNQAGLSGGHTDTQYF. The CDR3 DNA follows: TGTGCCAGCAACCAGGCTGGCCTTAGCGGGGGTCACACAGATACGCAGTATTTT.

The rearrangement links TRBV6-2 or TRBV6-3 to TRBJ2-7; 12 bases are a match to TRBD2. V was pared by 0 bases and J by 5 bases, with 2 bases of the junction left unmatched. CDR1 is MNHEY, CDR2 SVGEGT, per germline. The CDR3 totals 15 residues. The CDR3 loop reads CASSYSTSGGNEQYF. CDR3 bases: TGTGCCAGCAGTTACTCGACTAGCGGGGGCAACGAGCAGTACTTC.

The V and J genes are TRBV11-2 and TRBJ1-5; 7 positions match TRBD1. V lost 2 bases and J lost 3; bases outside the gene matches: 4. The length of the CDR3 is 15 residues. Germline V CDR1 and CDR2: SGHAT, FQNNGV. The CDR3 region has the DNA TGTGCCAGCAGCTTATCGACAGGGTTCAATCAGCCCCAGCATTTT. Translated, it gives CASSLSTGFNQPQHF.

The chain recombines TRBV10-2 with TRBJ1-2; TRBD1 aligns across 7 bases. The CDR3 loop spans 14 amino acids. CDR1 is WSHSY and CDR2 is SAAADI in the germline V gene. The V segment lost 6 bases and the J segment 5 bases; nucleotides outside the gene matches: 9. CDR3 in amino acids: CASSPDRVGYGYTF. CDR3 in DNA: TGCGCCAGCAGCCCCGACAGGGTGGGATATGGCTACACCTTC.

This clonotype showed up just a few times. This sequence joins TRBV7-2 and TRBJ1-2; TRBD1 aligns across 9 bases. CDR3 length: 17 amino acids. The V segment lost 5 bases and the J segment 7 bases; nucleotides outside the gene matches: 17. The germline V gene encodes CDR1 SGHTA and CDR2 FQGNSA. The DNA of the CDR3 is TGTGCCAGCAGCCCGACAGGGGGGCGCTTGAGTGGAATTGGCTACACCTTC. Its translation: CASSPTGGRLSGIGYTF.

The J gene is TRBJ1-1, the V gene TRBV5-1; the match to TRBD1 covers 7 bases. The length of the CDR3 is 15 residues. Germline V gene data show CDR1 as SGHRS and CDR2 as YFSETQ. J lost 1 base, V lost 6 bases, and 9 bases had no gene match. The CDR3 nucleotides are TGCGCCAGCAACCCCCTGGCAGGGGGGAACACTGAAGCTTTCTTT. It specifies CASNPLAGGNTEAFF.

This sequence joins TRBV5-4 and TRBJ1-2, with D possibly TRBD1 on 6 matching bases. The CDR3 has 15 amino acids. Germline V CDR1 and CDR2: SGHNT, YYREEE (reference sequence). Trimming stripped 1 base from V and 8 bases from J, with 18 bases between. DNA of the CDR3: TGTGCCAGCAGCTTGCCGTCCCGGACAGTTAAGGGCTACACCTTC. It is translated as CASSLPSRTVKGYTF.

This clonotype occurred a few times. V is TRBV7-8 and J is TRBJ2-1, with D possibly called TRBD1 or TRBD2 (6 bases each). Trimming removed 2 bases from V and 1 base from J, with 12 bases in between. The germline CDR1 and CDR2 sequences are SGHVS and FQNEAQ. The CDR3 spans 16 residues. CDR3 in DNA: TGTGCCAGCAGCTTATCGGGGGCCGGTTCCTACAATGAGCAGTTCTTC. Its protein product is CASSLSGAGSYNEQFF.